What follows are 28 T cell receptor beta chains derived from one specimen sequenced in a study of identical twins. A single record per CDR3 protein comes from TCRdb applying MiXCR to the 5' RACE reads. The repertoire holds about 330,000 distinct CDR3 sequences, approximately 13% seen once, with 7.2% in the top ten. In addition, the sample was reused for a study of yellow fever vaccine responses in identical twins.

Sample: CD8+ T cells sorted from blood. The origin of the receptors is a woman aged 18 to 35 in good health.

The chain links TRBV7-9 to TRBJ2-7, with a weak D call TRBD2 (6 bases). The V gene's germline CDR1 is SEHNR and CDR2 FQNEAQ (reference sequence). The CDR3 is made up of 13 amino acids. V lost 2 bases, J lost 5 bases, and 10 bases lay in between. DNA of the CDR3: TGTGCCAGCAGCTTACGGGGGTCGGACGAGCAGTACGTC. This translates into CASSLRGSDEQYV.

This clonotype came up many times. The chain carries TRBV7-9 and TRBJ1-1; D not certain. There are 14 residues in the CDR3. V dropped 2 bases and J dropped 4 bases, with 11 bases sitting between them. Germline CDR1 SEHNR, CDR2 FQNEAQ (reference sequence). The DNA of the CDR3 is TGTGCCAGCAGCTTACAGGTGCGGAGCACTGAAGCTTTCTTT. Translating gives CASSLQVRSTEAFF.

The rearrangement uses TRBV12-3 or TRBV12-4 and TRBJ1-1, with TRBD1 matching over 7 bases. The V and J ends lost 1 base and 3 bases, in that order; junction bases with no gene match: 5. There are 15 residues in the CDR3. The CDR3 here is CASSLEQGMYTEAFF. CDR3 DNA: TGTGCCAGCAGTTTAGAACAGGGGATGTACACTGAAGCTTTCTTT.

Many counts were recorded for this clonotype. The chain uses TRBV2 and TRBJ2-7, with 9 bases that match TRBD2. This CDR3 comprises 14 residues. In germline, CDR1 is SNHLY, CDR2 FYNNEI. V shed 8 bases and J 1 base; nucleotides not matched to a gene: 6. The CDR3 loop reads CASGFAGGSYEQYF. The CDR3 nucleotides are TGTGCCAGCGGGTTCGCGGGAGGGTCCTACGAGCAGTACTTC.

This clonotype was detected ten times or more. The chain couples TRBV27 to TRBJ2-5; 8 bases agree with TRBD2. The CDR3 totals 16 residues. The germline CDR1 and CDR2 sequences are MNHEY and SMNVEV (reference sequence). With 3 bases clipped from V and 5 bases from J, the junction kept 11 bases outside the gene matches. The CDR3 nucleotides are TGTGCCAGCAGTTTGTATTTCGTAGCGGGGCAGGAGACCCAGTACTTC. Amino acids: CASSLYFVAGQETQYF.

The chain joins TRBV11-3 to TRBJ2-1, with 8 bases aligning to TRBD2. The germline gives CDR1 SGHNT, CDR2 YENEEA. Trimming took 3 bases from V and 7 from J; bases not matched to a gene: 8. This CDR3 has 15 amino acids. The CDR3 spells CASSFSGLAGNEQFF. The DNA for the CDR3 is TGTGCCAGCAGCTTTTCAGGACTAGCTGGTAATGAGCAGTTCTTC.

The chain combines TRBV27 with TRBJ2-3; D is ambiguous. Deletions cut 0 bases from V and 5 bases from J, with 9 bases between. The CDR3 totals 14 residues. The germline gives CDR1 MNHEY, CDR2 SMNVEV (reference sequence). The CDR3 reads CASSLSLLLDTQYF. Here the CDR3 DNA reads TGTGCCAGCAGTTTATCGCTGCTGTTAGATACGCAGTATTTT.

This rearrangement joins TRBV23-1 to TRBJ2-7; 7 bases are a match to TRBD1. TRBV23-1 is an ORF, with its function uncertain. The CDR3 length is 11 residues. Trimming at V came to 9 bases and at J to 4 bases, leaving 3 bases not matched to a gene. The CDR3 nucleotides read TGCGCCAGACAGGGGAAATACGAGCAGTACTTC. This translates into CARQGKYEQYF.

A few counts support this clonotype. The V and J genes are TRBV7-8 and TRBJ2-3, with D hard to call. V lost 1 base, J lost 2 bases, and 10 bases lay in between. This CDR3 is built from 15 residues. CDR1 SGHVS and CDR2 FQNEAQ come from the germline V gene. The CDR3 spells CASSLGRSHTDTQYF. CDR3 sequence (DNA): TGTGCCAGCAGCTTAGGTCGAAGTCACACAGATACGCAGTATTTT.

V gene TRBV24-1 combines with J gene TRBJ2-1; the match to TRBD2 covers 12 bases. Germline CDR1 is KGHDR and CDR2 is SFDVKD. V was clipped by 4 bases and J by 3 bases; unmatched bases: 3. This CDR3 is built from 16 residues. Here the CDR3 DNA reads TGTGCCACCAGTGACGGACTAGCGGGGCTCTACAATGAGCAGTTCTTC. As protein: CATSDGLAGLYNEQFF.

The genes are TRBV6-5 and TRBJ2-7; TRBD1 agrees at 8 bases. V lost 1 base, J lost 7 bases, and 6 bases stayed unmatched. The CDR3 totals 14 residues. The V gene's germline CDR1 is MNHEY and CDR2 SVGAGI. The CDR3 DNA sequence: TGTGCCAGCAGTTACTGGCAGGGGGCGAAAGAGCAGTACTTC. It encodes CASSYWQGAKEQYF.

The V call is TRBV6-7, the J call TRBJ2-1; D perhaps matches TRBD2 (6 bases). TRBV6-7 is assigned to the ORF class and has an uncertain function. The CDR3 spans 15 residues. V was pared by 7 bases and J by 0 bases, with 13 bases between. The CDR3 DNA is TGTGCCAGCACTCCCCACGGGAGCTCCTACAATGAGCAGTTCTTC. It encodes CASTPHGSSYNEQFF.

This chain links TRBV7-9 with TRBJ1-3; possible D gene TRBD1, 6 bases. CDR1 and CDR2 (germline): SEHNR, FQNEAQ (reference sequence). This CDR3 has 15 residues. Trimming took off 1 base at V and 7 bases at J, with 14 bases between the two ends. CDR3 sequence: CASSLGTVNWNTIYF. The CDR3 DNA reads TGTGCCAGCAGCTTAGGGACAGTAAATTGGAACACCATATATTTT.

This clonotype appeared many times. This sequence joins TRBV9 and TRBJ2-5; 9 bases are shared with TRBD2. Trimming took 3 bases from V and 3 from J; bases not matched to a gene: 9. This CDR3 has 16 amino acids. Germline V gene lookup returns CDR1 SGDLS and CDR2 YYNGEE. CDR3 residues: CASSEGQAGGEETQYF. The CDR3, as DNA: TGTGCCAGCAGCGAGGGTCAAGCGGGAGGAGAAGAGACCCAGTACTTC.

This clonotype has just a few counts. The genes are TRBV6-4 and TRBJ2-1; D could derive from TRBD1 or TRBD2 (5 bases each). CDR3 size: 15 residues. Germline V gene sequence: CDR1 MRHNA, CDR2 SNTAGT. V was clipped by 2 bases and J by 0 bases, with 8 bases between them. The CDR3 coding sequence is TGTGCCAGCAGTGACGGTGGGGGCTCCTACAATGAGCAGTTCTTC. It yields the protein CASSDGGGSYNEQFF.

This clonotype was seen a handful of times. The J gene is TRBJ2-1, the V gene TRBV4-1; 8 bases are shared with TRBD1. V lost 7 bases to trimming and J lost 8 bases; unmatched junction nucleotides: 16. Germline V gene lookup returns CDR1 MGHRA and CDR2 YSYEKL. CDR3 size: 16 residues. The CDR3: CASTRGPPPGRDEQFF. DNA for the CDR3: TGCGCCAGCACCAGGGGGCCTCCACCTGGGCGGGATGAGCAGTTCTTC.

This clonotype was seen more than once but under ten times. The chain uses TRBV5-1 and TRBJ2-1; unclear D gene. The V and J ends lost 1 base and 3 bases respectively, with 14 bases between them. The CDR3 is made up of 16 amino acids. Per the germline V gene, CDR1 is SGHRS and CDR2 is YFSETQ. CDR3 bases: TGCGCCAGCAGCTTGAACTCGCAGGCTAGCTACAATGAGCAGTTCTTC. It translates to CASSLNSQASYNEQFF.

This clonotype turned up a few times. V and J are TRBV6-1 and TRBJ1-6, with D tentatively TRBD1 (6 bases). Trimming took 6 bases from V and 4 from J, leaving 25 bases between them. The CDR3 consists of 19 residues. The germline CDR1 and CDR2 sequences are MNHNS and SASEGT. The CDR3 nucleotides are TGTGCCAGCAGCCCCACCGACAGGCGGGTTCTTTTTTATAATTCACCCCTCCACTTT. It translates to CASSPTDRRVLFYNSPLHF.

This clonotype was recorded a few times. The V call is TRBV5-8, the J call TRBJ2-2; TRBD2 aligns across 7 bases. This CDR3 spans 14 amino acids. Germline V gives CDR1 SGHTS, CDR2 YDEGEE. This CDR3 reads CVYHERGYTGELFF. The CDR3 region has the DNA TGTGTTTACCACGAGCGGGGCTACACCGGGGAGCTGTTTTTT.

The V and J genes are TRBV7-9 and TRBJ2-1; weak D call: TRBD1 (5 bases). Trimming removed 4 bases from V and 9 bases from J, with 10 bases in between. Germline V gives CDR1 SEHNR, CDR2 FQNEAQ (reference sequence). The CDR3 is 12 residues long. CDR3 loop: CASSYNQGEQFF. DNA of the CDR3: TGTGCCAGCAGCTACAACCAGGGTGAGCAGTTCTTC.

This clonotype was counted only a few times. The rearrangement links TRBV4-1 to TRBJ2-1, with TRBD2 matching 7 bases. V gave up 0 bases and J gave up 2 bases; unmatched junction bases: 7. Germline-derived CDR1 and CDR2 are MGHRA and YSYEKL. CDR3 length: 17 amino acids. Written as DNA, the CDR3 is TGCGCCAGCAGCCAAGATACGGCTAGCGGCCCCTACAATGAGCAGTTCTTC. Residues: CASSQDTASGPYNEQFF.

This clonotype was picked up a small number of times. This rearrangement joins TRBV4-1 to TRBJ2-1; tentative D call: TRBD2 (7 bases). Trimming stripped 3 bases from V and 6 bases from J, with 18 bases between. The CDR3 is 16 residues long. Germline CDR1 and CDR2: MGHRA and YSYEKL. The CDR3 spells CASSQVGGRMVNEQFF. The CDR3 nucleotides read TGCGCCAGCAGCCAGGTGGGGGGGCGGATGGTCAATGAGCAGTTCTTC.

V gene TRBV15 combines with J gene TRBJ2-5, with 9 bases identical to TRBD1. Germline CDR1 is LNHNV and CDR2 is YYDKDF (reference sequence). The length of the CDR3 is 17 residues. The V and J ends lost 0 bases and 5 bases, in that order; junction bases with no gene match: 10. The CDR3: CATSRDGTDRGLETQYF. The CDR3, as DNA: TGTGCCACCAGCAGAGATGGAACGGACAGGGGTTTGGAGACCCAGTACTTC.

A few counts support this clonotype. This chain links TRBV6-1 with TRBJ2-5, with D unresolved. With 6 bases removed from V and 0 bases from J, the gap between germline ends came to 11 bases. The germline V gene has CDR1 MNHNS and CDR2 SASEGT. This CDR3 is built from 14 residues. This chain's CDR3 is CASSQTRNQETQYF. The CDR3 DNA reads as TGTGCCAGCAGCCAAACCCGGAACCAAGAGACCCAGTACTTC.

The gene calls are TRBV24-1 and TRBJ2-5, with D unclear. V lost 0 bases to trimming and J lost 2 bases, with 12 bases between them. Germline V gives CDR1 KGHDR, CDR2 SFDVKD. This CDR3 contains 16 residues. The CDR3 DNA is TGTGCCACCAGTGATTTGCGTGGACCCCAACAAGAGACCCAGTACTTC. Encoded protein: CATSDLRGPQQETQYF.

This clonotype has ten or more counts. The rearrangement joins TRBV5-1 to TRBJ2-7; D uncertain. Germline lookup yields CDR1 SGHRS and CDR2 YFSETQ. The CDR3 has 13 amino acids. V dropped 4 bases and J dropped 0 bases, with 8 bases sitting between them. CDR3: CASSPDGSYEQYV. CDR3 DNA: TGCGCCAGCAGCCCAGACGGCTCCTACGAGCAGTACGTC.

The chain links TRBV27 to TRBJ2-3, with 10 nucleotides matching TRBD2. Germline CDR1 is MNHEY and CDR2 is SMNVEV (reference sequence). This CDR3 has 14 amino acids. Trimming at V came to 2 bases and at J to 8 bases, leaving 4 bases not matched to a gene. The CDR3 region is CASSLLAGEGTQYF. CDR3 DNA: TGTGCCAGCAGTTTACTAGCGGGAGAAGGTACGCAGTATTTT.

The CDR3 nucleotides read TGTGCCAGCAGTGGAACAGGTGAAGCTTTCTTT. Its translation: CASSGTGEAFF. The chain carries TRBV2 and TRBJ1-1; tentatively, D is TRBD1 (5 bases). The CDR3 spans 11 residues. Germline assignment: CDR1 SNHLY and CDR2 FYNNEI. Trimming took off 4 bases at V and 7 bases at J, with 7 bases between the two ends. Supplemented by reference TRBV2 and TRBJ1-1, the full variable domain reads EPEVTQTPSHQVTQMGQEVILRCVPISNHLYFYWYRQILGQKVEFLVSFYNNEISEKSEIFDDQFSVERPDGSNFTLKIRSTKLEDSAMYFCASSGTGEAFFGQGTRLTVV.